The entry below describes one T cell receptor beta chain. Germline is not matched at one junction end, which may reflect a read error. CDR3 size: 13 residues. Per germline, CDR1 SNHLY and CDR2 FYNNEI. The sample comes from a study of blood T cell repertoires in COVID-19. In the authors' methods: Reference gene primer amplification gave nucleated cell count estimates. Using immunoSEQ multiplex PCR, the repertoire was profiled, and TCRdb retains in-frame clones only, with some absent. Clonal size and the V and J genes are those of that table, whereas D and trimming came from the DNA. This table holds some 400,000 clones, 90% found once.

V is TRBV2 and J is TRBJ1-5; D is ambiguous. The sample was peripheral blood. This clonotype was obtained from a man aged 18-30 years with active or convalescent COVID-19. The CDR3 loop reads CATAESAHQPQHF. CDR3 DNA: TGCGCGACCGCGGAGTCAGCTCATCAGCCCCAGCATTTT.